These T cell receptor beta chains were read from a single sample in a study of T cells in Graves' hyperthyroidism and ophthalmopathy. TCRdb recomputed calls from the multiplex PCR reads with MiXCR, one row per CDR3 protein. This table holds about 600,000 distinct CDR3 sequences, approximately 15% found once. Sequencing input: blood. These receptors were obtained from a woman aged 40 to 49 with Graves' ophthalmopathy. The CDR3 runs from the conserved cysteine through the conserved F or W. The order of the fields is V gene, J gene, CDR3 protein.

TRBV20-1	TRBJ2-5	CSARGWASSPQGAQYF
TRBV20-1	TRBJ2-7	CSARVGPGQAFSYEQYF
TRBV18	TRBJ2-5	CASSPPGRLAGIGTQYF
TRBV6-1	TRBJ1-2	CASSDRGLYDYTF
TRBV18	TRBJ2-3	CASSGTSGQDTQYF
TRBV10-3	TRBJ2-2	CAIRRGQGNTGELFF
TRBV7-9	TRBJ1-1	CASSSIGGGKAKWDTEAFF
TRBV7-8	TRBJ2-1	CASSSPGRANNEQFF
TRBV7-6	TRBJ2-2	CASRGQVNTGELFF
TRBV12-3/TRBV12-4	TRBJ1-4	CASTQGDFATNEKLFF
TRBV6-5	TRBJ2-5	CASSYGTSGQETQYF
TRBV6-1	TRBJ1-1	CASSESPGLNTEAFF
TRBV13	TRBJ2-1	CASSFGAGTNEQFF
TRBV5-1	TRBJ1-4	CASSEAGTGLEKLFF
TRBV2	TRBJ1-6	CASSDEGSLNSPLHF
TRBV4-1	TRBJ2-1	CASSHSEHSYNEQFF
TRBV28	TRBJ2-3	CAGKVGGTTMHTQYF
TRBV3-1	TRBJ2-1	CASSQPGQSYNEQFF
TRBV27	TRBJ1-2	CASSFVGGGYTF
TRBV5-1	TRBJ2-3	CASSLDTPGDTQYF
TRBV6-1	TRBJ2-2	CASSLTGETGELFF
TRBV6-2/TRBV6-3	TRBJ2-1	CASSYSYRDNEQFF
TRBV7-2	TRBJ2-4	CASSLASSLGKNIQYF
TRBV3-1	TRBJ2-3	CASSPMRGILGTDTQYF
TRBV6-1	TRBJ2-1	CASSDRDGSHDEQFF
TRBV20-1	TRBJ1-6	CSARDGKGLVGSLHF
TRBV5-1	TRBJ2-1	CASSLAQGWGQSNEQFF
TRBV19	TRBJ1-6	CASRETADSSYNSPLHF